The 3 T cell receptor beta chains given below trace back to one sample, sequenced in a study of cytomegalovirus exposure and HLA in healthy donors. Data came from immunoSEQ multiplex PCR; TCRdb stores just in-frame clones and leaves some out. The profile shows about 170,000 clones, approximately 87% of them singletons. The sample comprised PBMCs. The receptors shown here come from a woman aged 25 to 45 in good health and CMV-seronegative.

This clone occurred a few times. CDR3 bases: TGTGCCAGCAGTTACGCAGACAGCACCTCCTACGAGCAGTACTTC. Translated: CASSYADSTSYEQYF. This chain links TRBV6-5 with TRBJ2-7; D might be TRBD1 (5 bases). CDR3 size: 15 residues. In germline, CDR1 is MNHEY, CDR2 SVGAGI. V lost 2 bases to trimming and J lost 0 bases, with 11 bases between them.

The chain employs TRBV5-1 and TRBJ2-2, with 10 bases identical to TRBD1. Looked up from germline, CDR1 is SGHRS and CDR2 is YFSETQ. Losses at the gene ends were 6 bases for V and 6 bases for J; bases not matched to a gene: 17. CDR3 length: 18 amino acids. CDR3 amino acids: CASTDFARPGQGSGELFF. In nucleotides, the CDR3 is TGCGCCAGCACCGATTTCGCTCGACCGGGACAGGGGTCCGGGGAGCTGTTTTTT.

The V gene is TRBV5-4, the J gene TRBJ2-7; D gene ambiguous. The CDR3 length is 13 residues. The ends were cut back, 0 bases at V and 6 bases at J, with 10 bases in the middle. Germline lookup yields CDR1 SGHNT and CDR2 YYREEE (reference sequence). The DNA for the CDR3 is TGTGCCAGCAGCTTGGGGCCCCTCGCCGAGCAGTACTTC. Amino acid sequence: CASSLGPLAEQYF.